This T cell receptor beta chain is drawn from a study of cytotoxic CD8 clonotypes in ibrutinib-treated CLL. With respect to this clone: Its antigen remains unidentified.

Trimming left V 0 bases short and J 10 bases short, with 9 bases between. The CDR3 has 11 residues. Germline V gene data show CDR1 as GTSNPN and CDR2 as SVGIG (reference sequence). Study conclusions and caveats: Public clonotypes were seen rarely and were contracted or stable on treatment.

Using immunoSEQ multiplex PCR, the repertoire was profiled, and TCRdb retains in-frame clones only, with some absent. The top ten hold 5.9% of the sample, which has about 200,000 clones, just over 70% seen once. The gene calls are TRBV30 and TRBJ2-5; D is unclear. This TCR was sampled from a human donor with chronic lymphocytic leukemia. This specimen was PBMCs, taken after 12 months of ibrutinib treatment. As DNA, the CDR3 is TGTGCCTGGAGTGTACGGTGGAGCCAGTACTTC. Encoded protein: CAWSVRWSQYF.